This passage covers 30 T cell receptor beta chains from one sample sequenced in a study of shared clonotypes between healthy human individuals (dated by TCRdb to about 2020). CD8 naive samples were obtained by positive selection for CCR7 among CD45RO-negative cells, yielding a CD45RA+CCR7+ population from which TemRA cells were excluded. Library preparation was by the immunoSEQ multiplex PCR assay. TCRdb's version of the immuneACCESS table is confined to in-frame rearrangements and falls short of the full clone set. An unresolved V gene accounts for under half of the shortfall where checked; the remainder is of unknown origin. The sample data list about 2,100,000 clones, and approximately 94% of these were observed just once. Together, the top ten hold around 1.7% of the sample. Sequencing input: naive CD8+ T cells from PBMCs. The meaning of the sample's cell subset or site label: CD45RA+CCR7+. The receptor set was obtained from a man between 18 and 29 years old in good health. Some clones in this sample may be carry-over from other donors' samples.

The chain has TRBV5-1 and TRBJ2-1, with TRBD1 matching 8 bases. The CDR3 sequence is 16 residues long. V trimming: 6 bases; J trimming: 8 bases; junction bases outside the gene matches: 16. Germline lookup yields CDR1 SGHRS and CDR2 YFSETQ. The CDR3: CASNAAQDRVVDEQFF. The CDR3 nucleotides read TGCGCCAGCAACGCAGCTCAGGACAGGGTTGTAGATGAGCAGTTCTTC.

The CDR3 region has the DNA TGTGCCAGCAGCTTGGGACACCCCGGGGAGACCCAGTACTTC. Protein sequence: CASSLGHPGETQYF. The rearrangement links TRBV7-7 to TRBJ2-5, with D possibly being TRBD1 (6 bases). This CDR3 contains 14 residues. CDR1 and CDR2 (germline): SSHAT, FNYEAQ (reference sequence). V lost 3 bases and J 5 bases, leaving 13 bases between the germline ends.

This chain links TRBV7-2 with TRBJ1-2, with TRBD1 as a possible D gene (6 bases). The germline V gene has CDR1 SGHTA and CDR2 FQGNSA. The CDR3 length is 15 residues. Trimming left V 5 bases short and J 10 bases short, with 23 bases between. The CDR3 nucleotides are TGTGCCAGCAGCCCCTTAGGCGACGGACAGCGGGTCTACACCTTC. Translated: CASSPLGDGQRVYTF.

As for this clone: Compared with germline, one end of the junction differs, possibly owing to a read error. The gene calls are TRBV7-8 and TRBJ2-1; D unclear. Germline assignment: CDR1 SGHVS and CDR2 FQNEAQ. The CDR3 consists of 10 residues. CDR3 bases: TGTGCCAGCAGCCGGGTTGAGGAGTTCTTC. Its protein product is CASSRVEEFF. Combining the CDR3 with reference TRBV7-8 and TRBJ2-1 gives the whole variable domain GAGVSQSPRYKVAKRGQDVALRCDPISGHVSLFWYQQALGQGPEFLTYFQNEAQLDKSGLPSDRFFAERPEGSVSTLKIQRTQQEDSAVYLCASSRVEEFFGPGTRLTVL.

CDR3 protein: CASITPGQVSGRAPSEQFF. CDR3 DNA sequence: TGTGCCAGCATTACCCCGGGACAGGTTAGCGGGAGGGCCCCCAGTGAGCAGTTCTTC. V gene TRBV2 combines with J gene TRBJ2-1; 11 bases fit TRBD2. Looked up from germline, CDR1 is SNHLY and CDR2 is FYNNEI. V dropped 7 bases and J dropped 9; count of bases not matched to a gene: 23. The CDR3 extends over 19 amino acids.

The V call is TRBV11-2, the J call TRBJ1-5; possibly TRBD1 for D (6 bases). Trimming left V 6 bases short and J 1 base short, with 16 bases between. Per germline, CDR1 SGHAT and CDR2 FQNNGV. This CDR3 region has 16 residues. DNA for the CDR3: TGTGCCAGCAGATACAGGGAAAGGATGAGCAATCAGCCCCAGCATTTT. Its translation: CASRYRERMSNQPQHF.

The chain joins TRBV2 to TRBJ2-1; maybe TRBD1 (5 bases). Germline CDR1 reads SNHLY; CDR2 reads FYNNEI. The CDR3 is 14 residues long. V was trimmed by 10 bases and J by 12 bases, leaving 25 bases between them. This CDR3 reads CATPGRDPAPVQFF. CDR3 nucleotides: TGTGCCACCCCAGGGCGAGACCCAGCGCCAGTGCAGTTCTTC.

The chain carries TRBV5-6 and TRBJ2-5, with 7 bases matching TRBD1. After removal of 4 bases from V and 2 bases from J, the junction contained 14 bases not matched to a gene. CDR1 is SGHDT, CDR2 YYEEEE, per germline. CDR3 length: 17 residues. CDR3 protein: CASSPRQGPVQQETQYF. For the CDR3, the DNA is TGTGCCAGCAGCCCAAGACAGGGTCCCGTACAACAAGAGACCCAGTACTTC.

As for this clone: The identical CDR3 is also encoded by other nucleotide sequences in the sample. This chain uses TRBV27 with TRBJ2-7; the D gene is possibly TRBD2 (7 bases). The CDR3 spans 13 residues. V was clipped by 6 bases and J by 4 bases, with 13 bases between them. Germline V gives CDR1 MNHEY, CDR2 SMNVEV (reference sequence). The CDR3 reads CASSPRGAYEQYF. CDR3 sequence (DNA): TGTGCCAGCAGCCCTCGGGGGGCTTACGAGCAGTACTTC.

This chain's CDR3 is CASSEGDGGWTEAFF. CDR3 coding DNA: TGTGCCAGCAGTGAAGGTGACGGGGGATGGACTGAAGCTTTCTTT. This chain uses TRBV2 with TRBJ1-1, with D tentatively TRBD1 (5 bases). In germline, CDR1 is SNHLY, CDR2 FYNNEI. There are 15 residues in the CDR3. V gave up 1 base and J gave up 5 bases, with 14 bases separating them.

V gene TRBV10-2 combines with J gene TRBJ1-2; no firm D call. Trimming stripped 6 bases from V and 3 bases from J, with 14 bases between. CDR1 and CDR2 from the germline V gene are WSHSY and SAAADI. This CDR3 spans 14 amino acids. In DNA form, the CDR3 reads TGCGCCAGCAGCCCCGGACGGCCCGACTATGGCTACACCTTC. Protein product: CASSPGRPDYGYTF.

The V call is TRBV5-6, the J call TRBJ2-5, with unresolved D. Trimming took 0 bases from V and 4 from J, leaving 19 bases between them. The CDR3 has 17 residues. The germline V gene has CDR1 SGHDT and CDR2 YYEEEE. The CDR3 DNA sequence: TGTGCCAGCAGCTTGGTGCGAGTGGACCCGGTCGGAGAGACCCAGTACTTC. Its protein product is CASSLVRVDPVGETQYF.

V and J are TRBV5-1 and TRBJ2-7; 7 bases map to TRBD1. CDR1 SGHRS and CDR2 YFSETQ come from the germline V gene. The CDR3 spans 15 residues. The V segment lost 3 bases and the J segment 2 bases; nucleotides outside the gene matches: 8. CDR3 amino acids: CASSSSRDSPYEQYF. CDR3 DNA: TGCGCCAGCAGCTCATCCCGGGACAGCCCCTACGAGCAGTACTTC.

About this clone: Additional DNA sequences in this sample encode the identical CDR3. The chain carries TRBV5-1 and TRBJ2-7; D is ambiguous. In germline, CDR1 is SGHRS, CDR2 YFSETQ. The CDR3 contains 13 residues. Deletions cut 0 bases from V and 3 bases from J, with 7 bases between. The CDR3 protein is CASSLGTLYEQYF. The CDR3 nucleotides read TGCGCCAGCAGCTTGGGCACGCTCTACGAGCAGTACTTC.

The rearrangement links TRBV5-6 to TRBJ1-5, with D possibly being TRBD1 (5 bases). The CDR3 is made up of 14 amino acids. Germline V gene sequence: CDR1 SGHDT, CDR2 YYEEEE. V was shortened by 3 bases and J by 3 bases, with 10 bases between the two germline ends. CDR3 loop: CASSWDGNNQPQHF. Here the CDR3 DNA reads TGTGCCAGCAGCTGGGACGGGAACAATCAGCCCCAGCATTTT.

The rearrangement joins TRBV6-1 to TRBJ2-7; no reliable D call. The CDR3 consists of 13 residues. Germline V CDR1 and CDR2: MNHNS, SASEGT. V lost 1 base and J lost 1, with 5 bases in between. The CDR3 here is CASSEDWSYEQYF. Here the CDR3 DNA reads TGTGCCAGCAGTGAAGACTGGTCCTACGAGCAGTACTTC.

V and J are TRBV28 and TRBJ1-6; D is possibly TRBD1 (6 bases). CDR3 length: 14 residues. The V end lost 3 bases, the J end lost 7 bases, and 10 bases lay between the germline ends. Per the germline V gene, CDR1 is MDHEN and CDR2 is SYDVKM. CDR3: CASSLGDTNSPLHF. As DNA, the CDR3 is TGTGCCAGCAGTTTGGGGGACACCAATTCACCCCTCCACTTT. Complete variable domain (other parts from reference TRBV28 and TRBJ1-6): DVKVTQSSRYLVKRTGEKVFLECVQDMDHENMFWYRQDPGLGLRLIYFSYDVKMKEKGDIPEGYSVSREKKERFSLILESASTNQTSMYLCASSLGDTNSPLHFGNGTRLTVT.

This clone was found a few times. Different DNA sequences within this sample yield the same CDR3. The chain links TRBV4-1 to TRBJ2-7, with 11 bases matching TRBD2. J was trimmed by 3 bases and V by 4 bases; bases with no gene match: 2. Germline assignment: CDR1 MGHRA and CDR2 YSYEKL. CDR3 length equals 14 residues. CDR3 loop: CASSPGTSGYEQYF. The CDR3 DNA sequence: TGCGCCAGCAGCCCCGGGACTAGCGGCTACGAGCAGTACTTC.

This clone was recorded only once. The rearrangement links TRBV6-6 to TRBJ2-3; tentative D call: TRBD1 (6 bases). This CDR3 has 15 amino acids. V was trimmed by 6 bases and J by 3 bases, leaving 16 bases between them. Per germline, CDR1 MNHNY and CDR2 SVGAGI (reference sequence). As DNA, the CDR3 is TGTGCCAGCAGCCGCTCCCTTACAGGGACAGATACGCAGTATTTT. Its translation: CASSRSLTGTDTQYF.

CDR3 amino acids: CASSSTNTGELFF. The DNA for the CDR3 is TGTGCCAGCAGCTCGACGAACACCGGGGAGCTGTTTTTT. The gene calls are TRBV11-2 and TRBJ2-2; D remains ambiguous. The CDR3 has 13 amino acids. Trimming cost V 4 bases and J 0 bases, with 3 bases left between them. Per germline, CDR1 SGHAT and CDR2 FQNNGV.

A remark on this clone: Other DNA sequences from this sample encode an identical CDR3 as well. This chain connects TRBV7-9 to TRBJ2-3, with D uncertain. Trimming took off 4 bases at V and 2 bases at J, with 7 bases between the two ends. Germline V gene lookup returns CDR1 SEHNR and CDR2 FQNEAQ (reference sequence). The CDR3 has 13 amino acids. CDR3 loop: CASSSPFTDTQYF. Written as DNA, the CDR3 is TGTGCCAGCAGCTCTCCGTTCACAGATACGCAGTATTTT.

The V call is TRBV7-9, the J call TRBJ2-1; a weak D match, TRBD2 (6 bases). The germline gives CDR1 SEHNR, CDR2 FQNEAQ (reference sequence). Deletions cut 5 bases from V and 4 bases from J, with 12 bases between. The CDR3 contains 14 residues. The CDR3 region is CASSPRDVYNEQFF. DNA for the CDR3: TGTGCCAGCAGCCCGCGGGACGTATACAATGAGCAGTTCTTC.

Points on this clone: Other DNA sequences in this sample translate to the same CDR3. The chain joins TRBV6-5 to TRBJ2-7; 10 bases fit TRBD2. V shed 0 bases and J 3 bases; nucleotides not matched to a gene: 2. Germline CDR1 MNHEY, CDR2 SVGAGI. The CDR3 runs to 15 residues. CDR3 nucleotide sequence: TGTGCCAGCAGTTACTCGCCTAGCGGGAGCTACGAGCAGTACTTC. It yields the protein CASSYSPSGSYEQYF.

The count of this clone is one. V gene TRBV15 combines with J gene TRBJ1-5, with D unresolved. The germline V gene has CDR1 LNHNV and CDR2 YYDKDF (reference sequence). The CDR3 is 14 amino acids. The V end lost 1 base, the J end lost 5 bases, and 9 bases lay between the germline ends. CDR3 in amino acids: CATSRVEGYQPQHF. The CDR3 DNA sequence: TGTGCCACCAGCAGAGTAGAGGGATATCAGCCCCAGCATTTT.

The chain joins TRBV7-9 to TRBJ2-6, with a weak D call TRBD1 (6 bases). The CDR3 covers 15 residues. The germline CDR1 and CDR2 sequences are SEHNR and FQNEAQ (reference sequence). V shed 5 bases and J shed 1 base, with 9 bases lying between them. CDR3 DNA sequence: TGTGCCAGCAGCCACAGGGTGTCTGGGGCCAACGTCCTGACTTTC. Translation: CASSHRVSGANVLTF. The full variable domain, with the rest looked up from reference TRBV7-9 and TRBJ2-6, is DTGVSQNPRHKITKRGQNVTFRCDPISEHNRLYWYRQTLGQGPEFLTYFQNEAQLEKSRLLSDRFSAERPKGSFSTLEIQRTEQGDSAMYLCASSHRVSGANVLTFGAGSRLTVL.

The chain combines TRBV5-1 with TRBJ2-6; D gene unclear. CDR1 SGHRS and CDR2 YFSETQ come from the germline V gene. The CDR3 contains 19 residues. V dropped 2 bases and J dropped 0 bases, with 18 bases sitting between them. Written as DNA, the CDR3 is TGCGCCAGCAGCTTCCTCCGGGCCCAGATGTTCTCTGGGGCCAACGTCCTGACTTTC. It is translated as CASSFLRAQMFSGANVLTF.

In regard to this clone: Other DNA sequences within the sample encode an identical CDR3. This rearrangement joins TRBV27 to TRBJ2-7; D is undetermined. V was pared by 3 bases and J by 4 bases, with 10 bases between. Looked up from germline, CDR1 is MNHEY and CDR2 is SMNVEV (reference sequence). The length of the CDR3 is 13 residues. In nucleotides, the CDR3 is TGTGCCAGCAGTTTTGGGCGTTCATACGAGCAGTACTTC. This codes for CASSFGRSYEQYF.

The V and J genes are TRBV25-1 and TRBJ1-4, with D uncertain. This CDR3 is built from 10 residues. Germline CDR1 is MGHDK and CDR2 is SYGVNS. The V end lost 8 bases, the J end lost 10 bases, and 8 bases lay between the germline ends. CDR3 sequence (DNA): TGTGCCAGCCTCGGCGGAAAACTGTTTTTT. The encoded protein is CASLGGKLFF.

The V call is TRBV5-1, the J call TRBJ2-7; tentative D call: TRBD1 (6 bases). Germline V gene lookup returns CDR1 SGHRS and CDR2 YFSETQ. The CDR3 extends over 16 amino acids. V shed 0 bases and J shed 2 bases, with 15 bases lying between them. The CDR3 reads CASSLAYQGTTYEQYF. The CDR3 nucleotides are TGCGCCAGCAGCTTGGCCTATCAGGGGACCACCTACGAGCAGTACTTC.

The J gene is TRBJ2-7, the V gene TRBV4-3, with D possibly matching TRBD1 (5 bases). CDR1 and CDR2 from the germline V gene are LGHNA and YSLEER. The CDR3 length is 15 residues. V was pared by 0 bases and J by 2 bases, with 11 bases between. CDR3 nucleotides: TGCGCCAGCAGCCAAGACTTAGACAGTCCCTACGAGCAGTACTTC. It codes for CASSQDLDSPYEQYF.